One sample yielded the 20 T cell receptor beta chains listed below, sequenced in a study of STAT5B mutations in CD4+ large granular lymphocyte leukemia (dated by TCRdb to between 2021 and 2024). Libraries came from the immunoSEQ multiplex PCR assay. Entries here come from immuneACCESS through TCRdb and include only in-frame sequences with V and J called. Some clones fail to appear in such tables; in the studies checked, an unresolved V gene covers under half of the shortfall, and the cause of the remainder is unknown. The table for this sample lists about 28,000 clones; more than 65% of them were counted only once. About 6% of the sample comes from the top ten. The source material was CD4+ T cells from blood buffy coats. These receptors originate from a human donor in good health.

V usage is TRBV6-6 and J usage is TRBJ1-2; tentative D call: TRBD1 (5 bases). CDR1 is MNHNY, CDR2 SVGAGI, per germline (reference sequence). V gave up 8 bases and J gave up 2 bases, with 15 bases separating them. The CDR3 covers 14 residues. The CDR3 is CASAIGGANYGYTF. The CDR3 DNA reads TGTGCCAGCGCTATTGGCGGGGCCAACTATGGCTACACCTTC.

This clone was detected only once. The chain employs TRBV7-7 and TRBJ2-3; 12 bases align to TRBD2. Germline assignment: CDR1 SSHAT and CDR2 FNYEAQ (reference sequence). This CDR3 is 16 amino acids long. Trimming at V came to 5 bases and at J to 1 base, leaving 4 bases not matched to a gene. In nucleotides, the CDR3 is TGTGCCAGCAGCCCGACTAGCGGGGGAGGCACAGATACGCAGTATTTT. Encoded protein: CASSPTSGGGTDTQYF. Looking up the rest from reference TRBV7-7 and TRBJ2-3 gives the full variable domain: GAGVSQSPRYKVTKRGQDVTLRCDPISSHATLYWYQQALGQGPEFLTYFNYEAQPDKSGLPSDRFSAERPEGSISTLTIQRTEQRDSAMYRCASSPTSGGGTDTQYFGPGTRLTVL.

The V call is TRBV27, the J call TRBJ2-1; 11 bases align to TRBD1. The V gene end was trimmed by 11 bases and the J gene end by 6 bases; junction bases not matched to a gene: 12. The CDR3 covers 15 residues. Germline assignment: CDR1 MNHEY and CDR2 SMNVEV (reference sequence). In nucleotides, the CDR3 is TGTGCCGCCCACCCCCGTGGGACAGGGGGCAATGAGCAGTTCTTC. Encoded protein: CAAHPRGTGGNEQFF.

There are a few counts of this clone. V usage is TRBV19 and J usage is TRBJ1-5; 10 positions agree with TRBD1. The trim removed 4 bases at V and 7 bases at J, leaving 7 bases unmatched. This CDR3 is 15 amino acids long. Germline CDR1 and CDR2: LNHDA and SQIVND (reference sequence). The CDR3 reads CASSKPGQGSQPQHF. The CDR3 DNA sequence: TGTGCCAGTAGTAAACCGGGACAGGGGTCCCAGCCCCAGCATTTT.

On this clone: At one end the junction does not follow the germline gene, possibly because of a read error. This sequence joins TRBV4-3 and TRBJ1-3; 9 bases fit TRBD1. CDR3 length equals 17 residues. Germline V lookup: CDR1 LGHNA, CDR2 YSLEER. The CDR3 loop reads CASSQTDRGHPGNTIYF. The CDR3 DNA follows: TGCGCCAGCAGCCAAACGGACAGGGGACATCCTGGCAACACCATATATTTT.

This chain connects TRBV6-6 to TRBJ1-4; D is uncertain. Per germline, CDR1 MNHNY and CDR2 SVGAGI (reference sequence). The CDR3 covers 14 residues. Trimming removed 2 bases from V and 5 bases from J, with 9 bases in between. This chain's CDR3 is CASSYPTGNEKLFF. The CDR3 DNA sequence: TGTGCCAGCAGTTACCCCACCGGGAATGAAAAACTGTTTTTT.

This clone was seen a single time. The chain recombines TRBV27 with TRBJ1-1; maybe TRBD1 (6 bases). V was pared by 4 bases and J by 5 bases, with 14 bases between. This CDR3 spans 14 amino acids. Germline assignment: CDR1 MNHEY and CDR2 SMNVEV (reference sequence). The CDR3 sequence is CASSSEGGETEAFF. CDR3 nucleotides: TGTGCCAGCAGTTCGGAGGGGGGGGAAACTGAAGCTTTCTTT.

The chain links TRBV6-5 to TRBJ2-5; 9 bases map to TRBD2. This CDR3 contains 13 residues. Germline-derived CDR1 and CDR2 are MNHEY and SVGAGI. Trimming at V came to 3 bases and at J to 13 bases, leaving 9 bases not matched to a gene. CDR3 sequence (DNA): TGTGCCAGCAGTTATGCCGGGACTAGCCACCTGTACTTC. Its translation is CASSYAGTSHLYF.

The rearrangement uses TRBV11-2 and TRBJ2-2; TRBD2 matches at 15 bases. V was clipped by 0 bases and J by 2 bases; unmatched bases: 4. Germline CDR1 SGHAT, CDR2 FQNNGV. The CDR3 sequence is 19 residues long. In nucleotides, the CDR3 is TGTGCCAGCAGCTTAGATTGGACTAGCGGGGGGGCAAACACCGGGGAGCTGTTTTTT. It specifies CASSLDWTSGGANTGELFF.

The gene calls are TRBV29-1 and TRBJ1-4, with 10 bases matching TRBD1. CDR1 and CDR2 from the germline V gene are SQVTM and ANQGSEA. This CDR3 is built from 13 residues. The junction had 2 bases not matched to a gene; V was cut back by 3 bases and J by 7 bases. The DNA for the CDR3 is TGCAGCGTTGATGGACAGGGGGGTGAAAAACTGTTTTTT. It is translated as CSVDGQGGEKLFF.

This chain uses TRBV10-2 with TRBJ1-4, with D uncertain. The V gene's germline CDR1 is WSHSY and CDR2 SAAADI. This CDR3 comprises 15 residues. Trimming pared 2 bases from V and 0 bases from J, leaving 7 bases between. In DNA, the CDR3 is TGCGCCAGCAGTGAGCCCGGAGCAACTAATGAAAAACTGTTTTTT. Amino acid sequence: CASSEPGATNEKLFF.

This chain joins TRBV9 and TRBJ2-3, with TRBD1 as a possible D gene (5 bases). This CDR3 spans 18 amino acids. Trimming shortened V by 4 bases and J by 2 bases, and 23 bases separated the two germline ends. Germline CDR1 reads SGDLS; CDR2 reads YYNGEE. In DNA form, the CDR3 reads TGTGCCAGCAGCCGGACATCTCAGTGGGGATCCGTCACAGATACGCAGTATTTT. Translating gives CASSRTSQWGSVTDTQYF.

The CDR3: CASSFATGGFTEAFF. The DNA of the CDR3 is TGTGCCAGCAGTTTCGCGACAGGGGGTTTTACTGAAGCTTTCTTT. This chain connects TRBV28 to TRBJ1-1, with TRBD1 matching over 9 bases. This CDR3 comprises 15 residues. Germline V CDR1 and CDR2: MDHEN, SYDVKM. Trimming took 3 bases from V and 5 from J; bases not matched to a gene: 7.

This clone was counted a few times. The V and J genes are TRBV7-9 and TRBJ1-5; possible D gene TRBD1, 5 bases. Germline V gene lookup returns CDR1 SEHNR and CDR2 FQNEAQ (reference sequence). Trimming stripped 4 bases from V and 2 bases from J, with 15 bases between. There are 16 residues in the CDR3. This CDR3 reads CASSYTDSWGNQPQHF. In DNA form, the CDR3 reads TGTGCCAGCAGCTACACTGACAGTTGGGGCAATCAGCCCCAGCATTTT.

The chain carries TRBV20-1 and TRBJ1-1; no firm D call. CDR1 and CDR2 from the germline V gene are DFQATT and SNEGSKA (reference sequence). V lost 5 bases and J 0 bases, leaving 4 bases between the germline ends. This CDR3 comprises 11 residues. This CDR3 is CSARLNTEAFF. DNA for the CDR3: TGCAGTGCTCGGTTGAACACTGAAGCTTTCTTT.

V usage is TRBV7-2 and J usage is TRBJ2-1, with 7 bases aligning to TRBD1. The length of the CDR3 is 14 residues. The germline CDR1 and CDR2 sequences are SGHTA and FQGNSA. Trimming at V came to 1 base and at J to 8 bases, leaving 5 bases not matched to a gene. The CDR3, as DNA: TGTGCCAGCAGCTTAGTAAGTAGGGGGCATGAGCAGTTCTTC. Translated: CASSLVSRGHEQFF.

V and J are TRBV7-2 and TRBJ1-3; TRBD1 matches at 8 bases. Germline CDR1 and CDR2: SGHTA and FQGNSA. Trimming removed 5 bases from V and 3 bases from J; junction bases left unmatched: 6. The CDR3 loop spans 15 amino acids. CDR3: CASSRRTGNGNTIYF. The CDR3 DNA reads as TGTGCCAGCAGCCGTCGGACAGGGAATGGAAACACCATATATTTT.

In DNA, the CDR3 is TGTGCCAGCAGTGAAGCATACCCGGGACAGGGGGGAGAGACCCAGTACTTC. It yields the protein CASSEAYPGQGGETQYF. This chain joins TRBV2 and TRBJ2-5; 11 bases fit TRBD1. CDR3 size: 17 residues. V shed 0 bases, J shed 4 bases, and the junction held 7 bases outside the gene matches. Germline assignment: CDR1 SNHLY and CDR2 FYNNEI.

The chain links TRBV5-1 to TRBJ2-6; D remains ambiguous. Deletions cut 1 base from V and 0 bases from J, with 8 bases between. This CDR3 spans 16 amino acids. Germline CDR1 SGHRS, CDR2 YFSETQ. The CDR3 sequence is CASSLIPSSGANVLTF. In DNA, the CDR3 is TGCGCCAGCAGCTTGATCCCGAGCTCTGGGGCCAACGTCCTGACTTTC.

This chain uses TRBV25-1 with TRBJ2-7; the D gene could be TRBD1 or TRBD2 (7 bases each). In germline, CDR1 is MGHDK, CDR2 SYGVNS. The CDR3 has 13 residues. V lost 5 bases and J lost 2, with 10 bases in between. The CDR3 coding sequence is TGTGCCAGCAGTCAGGGGGGGACCTACGAGCAGTACTTC. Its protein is CASSQGGTYEQYF.